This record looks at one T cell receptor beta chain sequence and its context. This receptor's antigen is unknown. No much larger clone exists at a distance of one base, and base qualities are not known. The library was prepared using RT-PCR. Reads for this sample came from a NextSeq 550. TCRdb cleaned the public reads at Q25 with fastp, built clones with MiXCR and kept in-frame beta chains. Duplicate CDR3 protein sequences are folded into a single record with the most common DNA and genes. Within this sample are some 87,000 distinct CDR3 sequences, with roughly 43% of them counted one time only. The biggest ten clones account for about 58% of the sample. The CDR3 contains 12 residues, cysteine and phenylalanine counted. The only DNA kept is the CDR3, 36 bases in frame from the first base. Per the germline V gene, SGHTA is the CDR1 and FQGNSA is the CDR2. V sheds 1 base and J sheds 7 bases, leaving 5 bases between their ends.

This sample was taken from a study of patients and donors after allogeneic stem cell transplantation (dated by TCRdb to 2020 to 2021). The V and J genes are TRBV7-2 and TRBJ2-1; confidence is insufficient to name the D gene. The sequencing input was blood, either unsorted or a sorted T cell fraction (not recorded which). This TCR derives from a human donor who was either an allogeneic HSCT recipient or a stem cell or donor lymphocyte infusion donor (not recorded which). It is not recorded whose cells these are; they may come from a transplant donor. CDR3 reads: CASSLDGNEQFF. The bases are TGTGCCAGCAGCTTAGACGGGAATGAGCAGTTCTTC. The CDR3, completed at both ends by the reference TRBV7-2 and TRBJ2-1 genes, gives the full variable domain GAGVSQSPSNKVTEKGKDVELRCDPISGHTALYWYRQSLGQGLEFLIYFQGNSAPDKSGLPSDRFSAERTGGSVSTLTIQRTQQEDSAVYLCASSLDGNEQFFGPGTRLTVL.